This note documents a single T cell receptor beta chain sequence. The data originate from a study of blood T cell repertoires in COVID-19. Study-level background: In each case, the material was cDNA or gDNA derived from T cells, B-cell-depleted T cells, or PBMCs.

Libraries were prepared by immunoSEQ multiplex PCR; TCRdb keeps only in-frame clonotypes and omits some of them. The data hold around 43,000 clones, with roughly nine tenths observed a single time. The CDR3 is 14 amino acids. Germline-derived CDR1 and CDR2 are SQVTM and ANQGSEA. V gave up 5 bases and J gave up 0 bases; unmatched junction bases: 3. Sequenced material: peripheral blood. The clonotype originates from a human donor in a cohort sampled during active COVID-19. The rearrangement uses TRBV29-1 and TRBJ2-2; 7 bases align to TRBD1. CDR3 bases: TGCAGCGTTCGGGACAGAGCGAACACCGGGGAGCTGTTTTTT. Amino acid sequence: CSVRDRANTGELFF.